These T cell receptor beta chains were read from a single sample in a study of vaccination and CD4 T cells after COVID-19. TCRdb reanalysed the PCR reads using MiXCR and keeps one entry per CDR3 protein. The sample contains under 20,000 distinct CDR3 sequences, about two fifths of which appear only once. These TCRs' antigens remain unknown. This specimen was CD4+ T cells from blood, cultured in vitro, taken before SARS-CoV-2 vaccination. These receptors originate from a human donor who had recovered from COVID-19. The CDR3 runs from the conserved cysteine through the conserved F or W. Each record gives: J gene, V gene, CDR3 length, clone size, D gene, CDR3 protein, CDR3 DNA. A D gene is named only where the DNA matches it firmly. Not every row has a clone size; where given, it reads once, few, many or a size class.

TRBJ1-1 | TRBV10-2 | 15 | . | TRBD1 | CASSDTGTGGGRAFF | TGCGCCAGCAGTGATACCGGGACAGGGGGTGGGCGGGCTTTCTTT
TRBJ1-1 | TRBV27 | 16 | few | . | CASSLVQGPMNTEAFF | TGTGCCAGCAGTTTAGTCCAGGGCCCCATGAACACTGAAGCTTTCTTT
TRBJ2-5 | TRBV7-7 | 15 | few | TRBD2 | CASSTSGTAQETQYF | TGTGCCAGCAGCACAAGCGGGACCGCCCAAGAGACCCAGTACTTC
TRBJ2-7 | TRBV20-1 | 12 | . | . | CSAPDNSYEQYF | TGCAGTGCGCCCGACAACTCCTACGAGCAGTACTTC
TRBJ2-1 | TRBV24-1 | 15 | . | . | CATSPSRGLGNEQFF | TGTGCCACCAGCCCGAGTCGCGGGTTGGGGAATGAGCAGTTCTTC
TRBJ1-5 | TRBV6-1 | 14 | . | . | CASQKGSGGQPQHF | TGTGCCAGCCAAAAGGGGTCCGGAGGACAGCCCCAGCATTTT
TRBJ1-1 | TRBV6-1 | 14 | . | TRBD1 | CASSTSTGDTEAFF | TGTGCCAGCAGTACATCGACAGGGGACACTGAAGCTTTCTTT
TRBJ2-7 | TRBV18 | 14 | . | . | CASSRRHRSGEQYF | TGTGCCAGCTCACGGAGACACAGGTCGGGCGAGCAGTACTTC
TRBJ1-5 | TRBV11-2 | 12 | . | . | CASSEGTNPQHF | TGTGCCAGCAGCGAAGGGACAAACCCCCAGCATTTT
TRBJ1-1 | TRBV20-1 | 13 | . | . | CSARGGGDTEAFF | TGCAGTGCTAGGGGGGGAGGGGACACTGAAGCTTTCTTT
TRBJ1-1 | TRBV7-9 | 14 | . | . | CASSTGTMNTEAFF | TGTGCCAGCAGCACCGGGACCATGAACACTGAAGCTTTCTTT
TRBJ1-2 | TRBV19 | 16 | . | TRBD1 | CASSIAGGAGNYGYTF | TGTGCCAGTAGTATAGCAGGGGGCGCTGGTAACTATGGCTACACCTTC
TRBJ2-2 | TRBV10-3 | 14 | . | TRBD2 | CAIRTSGNTGELFF | TGTGCCATCCGGACTAGCGGAAACACCGGGGAGCTGTTTTTT
TRBJ1-5 | TRBV7-2 | 15 | . | . | CASSLATGWDQPQHF | TGTGCCAGCAGCTTAGCCACGGGGTGGGATCAGCCCCAGCATTTT
TRBJ2-5 | TRBV6-5 | 15 | . | . | CASSYSYANQETQYF | TGTGCCAGCAGTTACTCGTACGCTAACCAAGAGACCCAGTACTTC
TRBJ1-1 | TRBV12-3/TRBV12-4 | 12 | few | . | CASGGRDTEAFF | TGTGCCAGCGGGGGCCGAGACACTGAAGCTTTCTTT
TRBJ1-2 | TRBV20-1 | 14 | medium-sized | . | CSARDEGTGHSYTF | TGCAGTGCTAGAGATGAGGGGACGGGGCATTCCTACACCTTC
TRBJ1-3 | TRBV7-8 | 17 | . | . | CASSPYGNRIGGNTIYF | TGTGCCAGCAGCCCATACGGGAACAGGATAGGTGGAAACACCATATATTTT
TRBJ1-1 | TRBV20-1 | 13 | few | . | CSARRPLNTEAFF | TGCAGTGCTAGGCGACCATTGAACACTGAAGCTTTCTTT
TRBJ1-4 | TRBV5-8 | 14 | . | . | CASSPRTAYEKLFF | TGTGCCAGCAGCCCCAGGACAGCCTATGAAAAACTGTTTTTT